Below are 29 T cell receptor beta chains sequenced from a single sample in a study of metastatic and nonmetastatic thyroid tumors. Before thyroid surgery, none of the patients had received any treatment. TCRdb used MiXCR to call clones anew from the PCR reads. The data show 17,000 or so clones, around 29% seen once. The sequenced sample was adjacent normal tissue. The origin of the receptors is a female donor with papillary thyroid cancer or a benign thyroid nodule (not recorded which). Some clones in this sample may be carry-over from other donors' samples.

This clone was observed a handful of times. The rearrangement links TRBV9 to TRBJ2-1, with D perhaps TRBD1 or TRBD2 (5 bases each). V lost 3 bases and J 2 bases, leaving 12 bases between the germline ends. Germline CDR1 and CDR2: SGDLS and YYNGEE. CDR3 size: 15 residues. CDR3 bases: TGTGCCAGCAGCGCTCGGGACGCAGCCTACAATGAGCAGTTCTTC. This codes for CASSARDAAYNEQFF.

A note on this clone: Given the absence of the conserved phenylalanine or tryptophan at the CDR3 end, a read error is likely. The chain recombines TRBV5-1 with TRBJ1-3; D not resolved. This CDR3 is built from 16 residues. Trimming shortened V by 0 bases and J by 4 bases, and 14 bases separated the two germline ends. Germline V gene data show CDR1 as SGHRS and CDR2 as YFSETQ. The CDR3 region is CASSLGGPGTGNTIYL. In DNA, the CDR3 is TGCGCCAGCAGCTTGGGAGGTCCTGGCACAGGAAACACCATATATCTT.

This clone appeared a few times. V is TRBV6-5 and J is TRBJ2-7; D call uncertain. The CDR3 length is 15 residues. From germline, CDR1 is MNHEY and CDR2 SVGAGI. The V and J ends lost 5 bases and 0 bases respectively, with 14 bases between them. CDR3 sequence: CASSNPTCDSYEQYF. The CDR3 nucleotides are TGTGCCAGCAGTAACCCGACATGCGACTCCTACGAGCAGTACTTC.

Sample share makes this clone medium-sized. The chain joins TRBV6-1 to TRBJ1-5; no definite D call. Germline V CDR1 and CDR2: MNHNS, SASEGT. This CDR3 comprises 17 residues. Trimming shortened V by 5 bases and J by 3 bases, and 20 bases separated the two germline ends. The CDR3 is CASSPSPYSNYNQPQHF. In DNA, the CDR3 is TGTGCCAGCAGTCCGTCCCCCTACAGCAACTACAATCAGCCCCAGCATTTT.

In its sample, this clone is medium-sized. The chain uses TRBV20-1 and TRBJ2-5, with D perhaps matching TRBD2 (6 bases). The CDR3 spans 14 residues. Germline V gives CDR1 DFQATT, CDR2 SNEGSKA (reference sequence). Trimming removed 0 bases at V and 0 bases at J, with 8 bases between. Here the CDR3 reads CSARDGGYQETQYF. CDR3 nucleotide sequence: TGCAGTGCTAGAGATGGGGGGTACCAAGAGACCCAGTACTTC.

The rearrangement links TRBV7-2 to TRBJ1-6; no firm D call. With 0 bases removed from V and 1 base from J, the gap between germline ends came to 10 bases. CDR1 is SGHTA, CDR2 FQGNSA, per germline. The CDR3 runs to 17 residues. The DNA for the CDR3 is TGTGCCAGCAGCTTAGCTGCGGGTTGGTCCTATAATTCACCCCTCCACTTT. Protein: CASSLAAGWSYNSPLHF. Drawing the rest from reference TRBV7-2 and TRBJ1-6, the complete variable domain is GAGVSQSPSNKVTEKGKDVELRCDPISGHTALYWYRQSLGQGLEFLIYFQGNSAPDKSGLPSDRFSAERTGGSVSTLTIQRTQQEDSAVYLCASSLAAGWSYNSPLHFGNGTRLTVT.

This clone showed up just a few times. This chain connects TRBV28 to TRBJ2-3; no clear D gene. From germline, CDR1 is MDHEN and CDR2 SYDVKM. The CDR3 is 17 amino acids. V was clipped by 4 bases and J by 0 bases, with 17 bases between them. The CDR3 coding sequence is TGTGCCAGCAGTTCCCCGTTTCAACTGTCTAGCACAGATACGCAGTATTTT. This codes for CASSSPFQLSSTDTQYF.

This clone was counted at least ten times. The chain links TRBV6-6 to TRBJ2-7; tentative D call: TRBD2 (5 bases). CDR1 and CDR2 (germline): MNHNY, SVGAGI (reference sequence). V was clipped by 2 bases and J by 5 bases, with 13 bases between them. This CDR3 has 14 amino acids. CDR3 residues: CASSYREWSDEQYF. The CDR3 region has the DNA TGTGCCAGCAGTTACCGGGAATGGAGTGACGAGCAGTACTTC.

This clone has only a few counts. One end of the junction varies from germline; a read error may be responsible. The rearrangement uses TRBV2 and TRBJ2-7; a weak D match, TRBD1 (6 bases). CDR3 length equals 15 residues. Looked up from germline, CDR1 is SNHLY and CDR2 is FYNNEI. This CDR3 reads CASGQQGFGSYEQYF. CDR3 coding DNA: TGCGCCAGCGGACAACAGGGATTTGGCTCCTACGAGCAGTACTTC.

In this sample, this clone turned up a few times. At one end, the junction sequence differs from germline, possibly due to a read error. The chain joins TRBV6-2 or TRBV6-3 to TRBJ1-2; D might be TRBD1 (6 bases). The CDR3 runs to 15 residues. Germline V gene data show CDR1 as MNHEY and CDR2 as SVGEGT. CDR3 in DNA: TGTGCCAGCAGCCCCGGGCGTAGTTTCACCGGGACACAGGCCTTC. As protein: CASSPGRSFTGTQAF.

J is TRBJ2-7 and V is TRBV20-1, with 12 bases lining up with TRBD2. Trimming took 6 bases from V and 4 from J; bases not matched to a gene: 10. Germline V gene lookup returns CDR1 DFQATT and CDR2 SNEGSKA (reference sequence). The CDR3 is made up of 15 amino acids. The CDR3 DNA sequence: TGCAGTGCCCAACTAGCGGGAGGCACCCAATACGAGCAGTACTTC. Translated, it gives CSAQLAGGTQYEQYF.

The CDR3 loop is CASSFGQGYEQYF. The CDR3 DNA follows: TGTGCCAGCAGCTTTGGACAGGGCTACGAGCAGTACTTC. This rearrangement joins TRBV7-2 to TRBJ2-7; TRBD1 agrees at 8 bases. The CDR3 contains 13 residues. The trim removed 3 bases at V and 3 bases at J, leaving 1 base unmatched. Germline CDR1 reads SGHTA; CDR2 reads FQGNSA.

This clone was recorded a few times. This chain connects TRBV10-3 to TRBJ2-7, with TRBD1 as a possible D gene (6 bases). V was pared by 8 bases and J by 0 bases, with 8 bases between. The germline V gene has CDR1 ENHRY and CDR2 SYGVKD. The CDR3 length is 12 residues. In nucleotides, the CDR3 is TGTGCCATCCGGGACACCTCCTACGAGCAGTACTTC. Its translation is CAIRDTSYEQYF.

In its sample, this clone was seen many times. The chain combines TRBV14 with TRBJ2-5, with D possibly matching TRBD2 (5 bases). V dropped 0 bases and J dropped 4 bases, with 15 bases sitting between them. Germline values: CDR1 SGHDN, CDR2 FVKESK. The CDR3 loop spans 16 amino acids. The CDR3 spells CASSQELGGLGETQYF. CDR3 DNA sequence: TGTGCCAGCAGCCAAGAGTTAGGAGGTCTTGGAGAGACCCAGTACTTC.

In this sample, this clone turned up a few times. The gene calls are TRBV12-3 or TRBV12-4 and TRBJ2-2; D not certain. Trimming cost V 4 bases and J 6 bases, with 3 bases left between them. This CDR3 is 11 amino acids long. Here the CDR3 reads CASSSAGELFF. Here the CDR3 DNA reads TGTGCCAGCAGTTCTGCCGGGGAGCTGTTTTTT.

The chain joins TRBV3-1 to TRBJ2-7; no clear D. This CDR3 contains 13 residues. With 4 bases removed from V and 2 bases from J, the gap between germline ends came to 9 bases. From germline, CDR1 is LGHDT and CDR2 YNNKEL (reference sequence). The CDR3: CASSRTYTYEQYF. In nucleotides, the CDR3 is TGTGCCAGCAGCCGGACGTATACCTACGAGCAGTACTTC.

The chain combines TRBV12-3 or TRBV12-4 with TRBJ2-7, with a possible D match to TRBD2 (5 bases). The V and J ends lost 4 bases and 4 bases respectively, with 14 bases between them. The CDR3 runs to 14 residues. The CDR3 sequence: CASSWGSEAYEQYF. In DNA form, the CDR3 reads TGTGCCAGCAGTTGGGGTAGCGAAGCTTACGAGCAGTACTTC.

As DNA, the CDR3 is TGTGCCAGCAGCCAATTAGCGGGAGGGGCCGGGGAGCTGTTTTTT. Its translation is CASSQLAGGAGELFF. V and J are TRBV11-2 and TRBJ2-2, with TRBD2 matching 11 bases. After removal of 5 bases from V and 6 bases from J, the junction contained 5 bases not matched to a gene. The CDR3 spans 15 residues. Germline V lookup: CDR1 SGHAT, CDR2 FQNNGV.

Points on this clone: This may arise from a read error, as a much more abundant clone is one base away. The CDR3 nucleotides are TGCAGTGCTAAAAAACAGCGGGCGTGGGGTGCCTACGAGCAGTACTTC. It specifies CSAKKQRAWGAYEQYF. V usage is TRBV20-1 and J usage is TRBJ2-7, with a weak D call TRBD2 (6 bases). Germline V gives CDR1 DFQATT, CDR2 SNEGSKA (reference sequence). This CDR3 has 16 residues. The V and J ends lost 4 bases and 2 bases respectively, with 21 bases between them.

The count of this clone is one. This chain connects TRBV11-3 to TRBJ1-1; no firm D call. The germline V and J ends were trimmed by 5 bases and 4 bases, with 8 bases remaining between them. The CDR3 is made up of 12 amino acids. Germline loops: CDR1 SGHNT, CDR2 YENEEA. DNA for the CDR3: TGTGCCAGCAGCCCCATTGGCACTGAAGCTTTCTTT. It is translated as CASSPIGTEAFF. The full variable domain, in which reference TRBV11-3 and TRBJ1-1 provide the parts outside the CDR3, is EAGVVQSPRYKIIEKKQPVAFWCNPISGHNTLYWYLQNLGQGPELLIRYENEEAVDDSQLPKDRFSAERLKGVDSTLKIQPAELGDSAVYLCASSPIGTEAFFGQGTRLTVV.

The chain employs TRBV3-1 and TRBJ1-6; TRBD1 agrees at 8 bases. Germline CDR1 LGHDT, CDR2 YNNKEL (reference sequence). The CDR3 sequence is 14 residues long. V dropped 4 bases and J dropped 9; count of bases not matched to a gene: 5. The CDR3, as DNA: TGTGCCAGCAGCCTGACAGGGGAAAGTTCACCCCTCCACTTT. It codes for CASSLTGESSPLHF.

In nucleotides, the CDR3 is TGTGCCAGCAGCCCATTAGCACAAGATACGCAGTATTTT. Translation gives CASSPLAQDTQYF. The V call is TRBV7-8, the J call TRBJ2-3; D is uncertain. The germline V gene encodes CDR1 SGHVS and CDR2 FQNEAQ. CDR3 length: 13 amino acids. Trimming stripped 5 bases from V and 5 bases from J, with 11 bases between.

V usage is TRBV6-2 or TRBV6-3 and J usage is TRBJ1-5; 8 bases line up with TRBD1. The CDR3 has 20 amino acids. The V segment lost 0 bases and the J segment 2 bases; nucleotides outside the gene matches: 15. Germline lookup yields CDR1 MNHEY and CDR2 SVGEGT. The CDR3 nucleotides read TGTGCCAGCAGTTACTCTAGAGGGACAGGCAACCTCGAAGGCAATCAGCCCCAGCATTTT. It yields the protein CASSYSRGTGNLEGNQPQHF.

The CDR3 coding sequence is TGTGCCAGCAGCTTGGGGCCAACAGATACGCAGTATTTT. It is translated as CASSLGPTDTQYF. The chain links TRBV5-4 to TRBJ2-3; D not resolved. This CDR3 has 13 residues. The germline V gene has CDR1 SGHNT and CDR2 YYREEE (reference sequence). The V end was cut by 0 bases, the J end by 3 bases, with 5 bases between.

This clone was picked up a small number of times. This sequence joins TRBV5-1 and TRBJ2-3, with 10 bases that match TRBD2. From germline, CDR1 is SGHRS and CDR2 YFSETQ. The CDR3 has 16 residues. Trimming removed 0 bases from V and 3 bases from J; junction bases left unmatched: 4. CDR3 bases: TGCGCCAGCAGCTTGGTGTTAGCGGGAGGAACAGATACGCAGTATTTT. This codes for CASSLVLAGGTDTQYF.

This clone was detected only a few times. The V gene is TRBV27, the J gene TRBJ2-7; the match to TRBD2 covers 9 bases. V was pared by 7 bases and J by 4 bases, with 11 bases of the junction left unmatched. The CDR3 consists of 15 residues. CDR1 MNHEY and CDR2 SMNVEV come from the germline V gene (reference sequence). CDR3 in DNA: TGTGCCAGCAAACGTTCCGGGACTAGCCCTTACGAGCAGTACTTC. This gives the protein CASKRSGTSPYEQYF.

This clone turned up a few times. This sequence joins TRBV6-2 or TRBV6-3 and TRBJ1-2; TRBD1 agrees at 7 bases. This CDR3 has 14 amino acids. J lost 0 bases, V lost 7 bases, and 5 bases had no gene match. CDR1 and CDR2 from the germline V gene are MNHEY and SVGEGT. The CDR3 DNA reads TGTGCCAGCACGCCGACAGGGACTAACTATGGCTACACCTTC. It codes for CASTPTGTNYGYTF.

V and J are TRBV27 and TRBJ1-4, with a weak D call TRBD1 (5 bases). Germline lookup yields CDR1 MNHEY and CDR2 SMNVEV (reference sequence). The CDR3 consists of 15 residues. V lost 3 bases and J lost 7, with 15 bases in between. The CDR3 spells CASSLVAQGCEKLFF. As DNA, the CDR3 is TGTGCCAGCAGTTTGGTGGCGCAGGGCTGTGAAAAACTGTTTTTT.

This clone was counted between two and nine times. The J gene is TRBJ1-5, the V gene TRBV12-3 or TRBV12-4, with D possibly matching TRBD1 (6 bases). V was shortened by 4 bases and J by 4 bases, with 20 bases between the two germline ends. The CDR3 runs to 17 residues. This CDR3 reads CASSSQGMGLRNQPQHF. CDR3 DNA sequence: TGTGCCAGCAGTTCGCAGGGGATGGGGCTAAGGAATCAGCCCCAGCATTTT.